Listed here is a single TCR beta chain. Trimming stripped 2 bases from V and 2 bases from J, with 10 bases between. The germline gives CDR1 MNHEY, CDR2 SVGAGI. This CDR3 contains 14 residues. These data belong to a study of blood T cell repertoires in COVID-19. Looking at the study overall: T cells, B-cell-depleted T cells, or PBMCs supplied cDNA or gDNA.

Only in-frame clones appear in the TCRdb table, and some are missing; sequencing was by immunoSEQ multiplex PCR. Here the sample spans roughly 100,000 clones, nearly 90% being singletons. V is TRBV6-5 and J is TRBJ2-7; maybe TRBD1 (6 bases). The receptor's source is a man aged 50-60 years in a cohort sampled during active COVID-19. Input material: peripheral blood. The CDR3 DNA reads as TGTGCCAGCAGTTACGGACAGCAAACCTACGAGCAGTACTTC. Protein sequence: CASSYGQQTYEQYF.